This TCR beta chain is from a study of cytomegalovirus exposure and HLA in healthy donors. Background on the study: Unique TCRs numbering some 93 million, obtained from HLA-typed donors, made up an early data release.

Of note for this clone: No antigen is known for it.

The PCR ran on 60 Vbeta and 13 Jbeta primers. Data came from immunoSEQ multiplex PCR; TCRdb stores just in-frame clones and leaves some out. The table has over 200,000 clones, about 83% seen once. General study results and limits: What a later analysis reportedly showed was that an Asian-associated ancestry cluster had fewer N-insertions than the roughly 720-donor mean. A later analysis linked a missense DCLRE1C variant to TCR beta V- and J-gene trimming.

CDR1 SEHNR and CDR2 FQNEAQ come from the germline V gene (reference sequence). V lost 2 bases to trimming and J lost 6 bases, with 10 bases between them. The CDR3 has 14 amino acids. The chain links TRBV7-9 to TRBJ2-2; D perhaps matches TRBD2 (5 bases). The sample comprised PBMCs. This sequence originates from a human donor in good health. CDR3 bases: TGTGCCAGCAGCTTAAGGGAGTCTCCCGGGGAGCTGTTTTTT. It is translated as CASSLRESPGELFF. Full variable domain (rest looked up from reference TRBV7-9 and TRBJ2-2): DTGVSQNPRHKITKRGQNVTFRCDPISEHNRLYWYRQTLGQGPEFLTYFQNEAQLEKSRLLSDRFSAERPKGSFSTLEIQRTEQGDSAMYLCASSLRESPGELFFGEGSRLTVL.